The rows below give T cell receptor beta chains drawn from one sample of a study of CD8 T cells in ankylosing spondylitis. Each CDR3 protein gets one entry after TCRdb re-called the 5' RACE reads with MiXCR. The sample holds more than 300,000 distinct CDR3 sequences, roughly 10% seen once. The sequenced sample was blood, either unsorted or a sorted T cell fraction (not recorded which). Every receptor here comes from a female donor with ankylosing spondylitis or in good health (not recorded which). Both conserved end residues are part of each CDR3. Each record gives: D gene, V gene, J gene, clone size, CDR3 protein, CDR3 DNA. D genes are given only for firm matches. Size is stated for part of the rows, as once, few or many counts, or as a class when the clone is expanded.

TRBD2	TRBV20-1	TRBJ2-3	many	CSASGRAGTDTQYF	TGCAGTGCTAGCGGGAGGGCCGGCACAGATACGCAGTATTTT
-	TRBV20-1	TRBJ2-1	many	CSARDPGLSPNEQFF	TGCAGTGCTAGAGACCCTGGACTCTCCCCCAATGAGCAGTTCTTC
TRBD2	TRBV7-6	TRBJ2-1	-	CASSLAGLASHEQFF	TGTGCCAGCAGCTTAGCAGGACTAGCGTCCCATGAGCAGTTCTTC
TRBD1	TRBV7-9	TRBJ1-5	-	CASSLGDRDDQPQHF	TGTGCCAGCAGCTTAGGGGACAGGGATGATCAGCCCCAGCATTTT
-	TRBV2	TRBJ2-1	-	CASSENSYNEQFF	TGTGCCAGCAGTGAAAACTCCTACAATGAGCAGTTCTTC
-	TRBV20-1	TRBJ1-2	many	CSASLSQATSYGYTF	TGCAGTGCTAGTCTTAGCCAGGCTACGTCCTATGGCTACACCTTC
-	TRBV29-1	TRBJ2-7	many	CSVEDGSRFSYEQYF	TGCAGCGTTGAAGATGGTTCAAGGTTCTCCTACGAGCAGTACTTC
-	TRBV5-1	TRBJ1-1	few	CASRQERGSLTAFF	TGCGCCAGCAGGCAGGAACGGGGCTCTTTGACGGCTTTCTTT
-	TRBV10-3	TRBJ2-7	-	CAISRGQGNYEQYF	TGTGCCATCTCAAGGGGTCAGGGGAACTACGAGCAGTACTTC
-	TRBV5-1	TRBJ2-5	many	CASSPERETQYF	TGCGCCAGCAGCCCCGAACGTGAGACCCAGTACTTC
-	TRBV28	TRBJ2-1	-	CASARRGGMGANEQFF	TGTGCCAGCGCCCGACGAGGGGGAATGGGGGCCAATGAGCAGTTCTTC
TRBD2	TRBV7-8	TRBJ2-7	-	CASSLARAGGRYEQYF	TGTGCCAGCAGCTTAGCGCGGGCGGGAGGCCGCTACGAGCAGTACTTC
-	TRBV30	TRBJ2-7	-	CTWSVYRREQHF	TGTACCTGGAGTGTGTACCGACGGGAGCAGCACTTC
TRBD2	TRBV7-2	TRBJ2-1	-	CASSLALAGARGEQFF	TGTGCCAGCAGCTTAGCCCTAGCGGGAGCCCGAGGTGAGCAGTTCTTC
-	TRBV5-1	TRBJ2-5	many	CASSVKQETQYF	TGCGCCAGCAGCGTTAAGCAAGAGACCCAGTACTTC
TRBD1	TRBV7-9	TRBJ2-7	few	CASTSGTGSYEQYF	TGTGCCAGCACCTCCGGGACAGGGTCCTACGAGCAGTACTTC
-	TRBV20-1	TRBJ1-4	many	CSARESAALDEKLFF	TGCAGTGCTAGAGAGTCGGCTGCCTTGGATGAAAAACTGTTTTTT
-	TRBV12-3/TRBV12-4	TRBJ1-3	many	CASSLRQSRNTIYF	TGTGCCAGCAGTTTGCGGCAATCTCGAAACACCATATATTTT
-	TRBV7-3	TRBJ2-3	-	CASSPNDPGDTQYF	TGTGCCAGCAGTCCAAACGACCCCGGAGATACGCAGTATTTT
TRBD1	TRBV27	TRBJ1-2	-	CASSSSTGGNGYTF	TGTGCCAGCAGTTCCTCGACAGGGGGCAATGGCTACACCTTC
-	TRBV5-1	TRBJ1-1	many	CASSLAWQTFGNTEAFF	TGCGCCAGCAGCTTGGCCTGGCAGACCTTTGGGAACACTGAAGCTTTCTTT
TRBD1	TRBV27	TRBJ2-6	few	CASSYLGTGVSGANVLTF	TGTGCCAGCAGTTACCTTGGGACAGGAGTCTCTGGGGCCAACGTCCTGACTTTC
-	TRBV20-1	TRBJ1-4	many	CSASPGRGEKLFF	TGCAGTGCTAGCCCTGGCCGTGGTGAAAAACTGTTTTTT
-	TRBV20-1	TRBJ2-3	many	CSAKVQNTDTQYF	TGCAGTGCTAAGGTCCAAAACACAGATACGCAGTATTTT
TRBD1	TRBV30	TRBJ1-1	-	CAWSGTGAKNTEAFF	TGTGCCTGGAGCGGGACAGGGGCGAAGAACACTGAAGCTTTCTTT
TRBD2	TRBV5-1	TRBJ2-3	many	CASSSGLAGGVLNGTDTQYF	TGCGCCAGCAGCTCGGGACTAGCGGGAGGAGTTTTAAATGGCACAGATACGCAGTATTTT
-	TRBV9	TRBJ2-5	many	CASSVDPSGTTKETQYF	TGTGCCAGCAGCGTAGACCCATCCGGGACAACTAAAGAGACCCAGTACTTC
TRBD1	TRBV12-3/TRBV12-4	TRBJ1-5	-	CASSQSGTVYQPQHF	TGTGCCAGCAGTCAATCCGGGACAGTCTATCAGCCCCAGCATTTT
-	TRBV27	TRBJ2-1	many	CASSFRLGEQFF	TGTGCCAGCAGTTTTAGGTTGGGTGAGCAGTTCTTC
TRBD1	TRBV11-2	TRBJ2-5	many	CASSSGQTLQETQYF	TGTGCCAGCAGCTCGGGACAGACACTCCAAGAGACCCAGTACTTC
-	TRBV7-2	TRBJ1-1	many	CASSLTLMGSTEAFF	TGTGCCAGCAGCTTAACCCTGATGGGCTCCACTGAAGCTTTCTTT
-	TRBV5-5	TRBJ2-6	few	CASSLSSGTTGANVLTF	TGTGCCAGCAGCTTGTCTTCCGGGACGACTGGGGCCAACGTCCTGACTTTC
TRBD1	TRBV7-2	TRBJ1-1	many	CASSPRQGGRAFF	TGTGCCAGCAGCCCCCGACAGGGTGGTAGAGCTTTCTTT
-	TRBV20-1	TRBJ1-4	many	CSASPGFSGEKLFF	TGCAGTGCCAGCCCCGGGTTCTCGGGAGAAAAACTGTTTTTT
TRBD2	TRBV3-1	TRBJ2-1	-	CTCSPGTSGISSYNEQFF	TGTACCTGCAGTCCCGGGACTAGCGGGATAAGCTCCTACAATGAGCAGTTCTTC
-	TRBV20-1	TRBJ2-7	many	CSASDRDSYEQYF	TGCAGTGCTAGTGACCGTGACTCCTACGAGCAGTACTTC
-	TRBV4-1	TRBJ1-2	many	CASSHGGQGRGYTF	TGCGCCAGCAGCCACGGCGGGCAGGGTCGCGGCTACACCTTC
TRBD1	TRBV11-2	TRBJ1-1	-	CASSLGSWGQGRNTEAFF	TGTGCCAGCAGCTTAGGCAGTTGGGGACAGGGTCGGAACACTGAAGCTTTCTTT
TRBD1	TRBV11-2	TRBJ2-7	few	CASSLGQAEQYF	TGTGCCAGCAGCTTGGGACAGGCTGAGCAGTACTTC
-	TRBV20-1	TRBJ2-3	many	CSAGVADTQYF	TGCAGTGCTGGGGTGGCAGATACGCAGTATTTT